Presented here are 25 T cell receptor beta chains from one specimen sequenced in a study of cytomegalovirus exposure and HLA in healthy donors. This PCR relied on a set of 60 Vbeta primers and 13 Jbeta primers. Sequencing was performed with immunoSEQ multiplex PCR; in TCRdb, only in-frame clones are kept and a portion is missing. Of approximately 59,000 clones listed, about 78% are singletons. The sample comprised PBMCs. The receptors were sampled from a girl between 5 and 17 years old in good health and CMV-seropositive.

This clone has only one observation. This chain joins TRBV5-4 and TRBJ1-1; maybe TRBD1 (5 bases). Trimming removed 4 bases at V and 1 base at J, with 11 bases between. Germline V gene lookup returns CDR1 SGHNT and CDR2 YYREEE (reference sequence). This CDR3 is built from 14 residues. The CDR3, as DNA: TGTGCCAGCAGCGCGGGACCCACGAACACTGAAGCTTTCTTT. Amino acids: CASSAGPTNTEAFF.

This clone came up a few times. CDR3 sequence (DNA): TGTGCCAGCAGCCCACTAGCGGGAGGAGGAGAGCAGTACTTC. It codes for CASSPLAGGGEQYF. The chain couples TRBV6-1 to TRBJ2-7, with 12 bases lining up with TRBD2. The CDR3 is 14 residues long. Trimming at V came to 6 bases and at J to 7 bases, leaving 7 bases not matched to a gene. Per germline, CDR1 MNHNS and CDR2 SASEGT.

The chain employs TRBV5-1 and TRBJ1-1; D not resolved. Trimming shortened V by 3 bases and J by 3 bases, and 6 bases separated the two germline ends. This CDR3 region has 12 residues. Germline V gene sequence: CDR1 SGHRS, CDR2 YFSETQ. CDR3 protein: CASSSGYTEAFF. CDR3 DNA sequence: TGCGCCAGCAGCTCGGGTTACACTGAAGCTTTCTTT.

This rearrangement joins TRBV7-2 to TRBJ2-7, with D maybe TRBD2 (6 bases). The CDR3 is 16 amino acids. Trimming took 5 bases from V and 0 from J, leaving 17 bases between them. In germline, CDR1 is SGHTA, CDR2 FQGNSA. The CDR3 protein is CASSISLAVSSYEQYF. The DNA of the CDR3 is TGTGCCAGCAGCATTTCGTTAGCGGTAAGCTCCTACGAGCAGTACTTC. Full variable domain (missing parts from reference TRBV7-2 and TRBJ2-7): GAGVSQSPSNKVTEKGKDVELRCDPISGHTALYWYRQSLGQGLEFLIYFQGNSAPDKSGLPSDRFSAERTGGSVSTLTIQRTQQEDSAVYLCASSISLAVSSYEQYFGPGTRLTVT.

DNA of the CDR3: TGTGCCAGCAGACTTTTCCCGGGACTAGCATCGAACACCGGGGAGCTGTTTTTT. Its translation: CASRLFPGLASNTGELFF. The chain recombines TRBV2 with TRBJ2-2, with 9 bases identical to TRBD2. After removal of 6 bases from V and 0 bases from J, the junction contained 11 bases not matched to a gene. Germline CDR1 SNHLY, CDR2 FYNNEI. This CDR3 has 18 residues.

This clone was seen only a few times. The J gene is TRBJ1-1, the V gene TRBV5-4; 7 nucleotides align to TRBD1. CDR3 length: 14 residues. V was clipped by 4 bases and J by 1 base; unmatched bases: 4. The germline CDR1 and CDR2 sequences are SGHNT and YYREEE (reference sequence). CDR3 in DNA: TGTGCCAGCAGCCCGGGACAGCCGAACACTGAAGCTTTCTTT. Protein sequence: CASSPGQPNTEAFF.

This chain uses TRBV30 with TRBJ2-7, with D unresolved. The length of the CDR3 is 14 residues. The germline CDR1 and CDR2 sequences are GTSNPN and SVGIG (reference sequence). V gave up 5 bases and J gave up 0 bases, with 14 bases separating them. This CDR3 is CAWVDLVSSYEQYF. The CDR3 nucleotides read TGTGCCTGGGTTGATTTGGTCAGCTCCTACGAGCAGTACTTC. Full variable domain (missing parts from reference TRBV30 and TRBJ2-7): SQTIHQWPATLVQPVGSPLSLECTVEGTSNPNLYWYRQAAGRGLQLLFYSVGIGQISSEVPQNLSASRPQDRQFILSSKKLLLSDSGFYLCAWVDLVSSYEQYFGPGTRLTVT.

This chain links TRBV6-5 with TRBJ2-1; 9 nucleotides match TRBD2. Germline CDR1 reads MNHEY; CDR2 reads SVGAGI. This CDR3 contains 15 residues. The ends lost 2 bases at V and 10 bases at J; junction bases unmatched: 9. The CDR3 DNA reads TGTGCCAGCAGTTACGGGGCGGGGGGGCGGCGAGAGCAGTTCTTC. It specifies CASSYGAGGRREQFF.

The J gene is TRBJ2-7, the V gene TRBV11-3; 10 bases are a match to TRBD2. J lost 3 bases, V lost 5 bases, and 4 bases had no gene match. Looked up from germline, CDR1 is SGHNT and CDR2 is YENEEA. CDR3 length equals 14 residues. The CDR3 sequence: CASSRTSGNYEQYF. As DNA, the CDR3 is TGTGCCAGCAGCCGGACTAGCGGAAACTACGAGCAGTACTTC.

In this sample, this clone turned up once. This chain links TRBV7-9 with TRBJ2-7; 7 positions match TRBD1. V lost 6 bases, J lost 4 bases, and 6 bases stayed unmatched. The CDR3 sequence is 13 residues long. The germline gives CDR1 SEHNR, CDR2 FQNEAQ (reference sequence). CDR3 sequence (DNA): TGTGCCAGCAGTCCAGACAGGGTATACGAGCAGTACTTC. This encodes CASSPDRVYEQYF.

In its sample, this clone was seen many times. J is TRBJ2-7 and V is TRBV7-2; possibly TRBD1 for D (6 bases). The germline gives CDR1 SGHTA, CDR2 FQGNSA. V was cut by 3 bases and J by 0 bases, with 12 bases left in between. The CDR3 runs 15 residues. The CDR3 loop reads CASSFGQPRSYEQYF. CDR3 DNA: TGTGCCAGCAGCTTCGGACAGCCTCGCTCCTACGAGCAGTACTTC.

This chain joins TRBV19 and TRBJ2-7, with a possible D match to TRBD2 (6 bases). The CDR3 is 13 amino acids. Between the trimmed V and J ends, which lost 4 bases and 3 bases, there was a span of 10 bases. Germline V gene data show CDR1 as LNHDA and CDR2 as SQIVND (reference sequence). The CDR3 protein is CASSRDFNYEQYF. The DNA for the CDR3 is TGTGCCAGTAGTAGGGACTTCAACTACGAGCAGTACTTC.

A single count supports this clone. In DNA form, the CDR3 reads TGTGCCAGCAGTGTTAGGTCAGGGGCTAAGTCACCCCTCCACTTT. This translates into CASSVRSGAKSPLHF. This chain connects TRBV6-1 to TRBJ1-6, with D possibly matching TRBD1 (6 bases). The length of the CDR3 is 15 residues. Deletions cut 4 bases from V and 10 bases from J, with 17 bases between. Germline CDR1 MNHNS, CDR2 SASEGT.

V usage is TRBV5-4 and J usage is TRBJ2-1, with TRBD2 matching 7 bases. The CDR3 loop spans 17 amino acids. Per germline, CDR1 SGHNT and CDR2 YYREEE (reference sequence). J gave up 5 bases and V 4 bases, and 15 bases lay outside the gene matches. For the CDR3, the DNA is TGTGCCAGCAGCCCTCGTGGGAGGGAGGGTAGTGACAATGAGCAGTTCTTC. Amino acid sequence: CASSPRGREGSDNEQFF.

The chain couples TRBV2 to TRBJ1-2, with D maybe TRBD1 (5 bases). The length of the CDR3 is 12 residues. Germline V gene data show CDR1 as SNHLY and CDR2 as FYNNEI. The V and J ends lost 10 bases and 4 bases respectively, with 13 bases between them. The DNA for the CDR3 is TGTGCCACAAAGGAGGGGCCCTATGGCTACACCTTC. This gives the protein CATKEGPYGYTF.

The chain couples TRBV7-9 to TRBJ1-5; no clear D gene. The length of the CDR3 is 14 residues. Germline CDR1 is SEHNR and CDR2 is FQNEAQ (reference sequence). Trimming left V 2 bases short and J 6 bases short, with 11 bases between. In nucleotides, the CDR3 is TGTGCCAGCAGCTTAAATGGGAGAGCTCAGCCCCAGCATTTT. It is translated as CASSLNGRAQPQHF.

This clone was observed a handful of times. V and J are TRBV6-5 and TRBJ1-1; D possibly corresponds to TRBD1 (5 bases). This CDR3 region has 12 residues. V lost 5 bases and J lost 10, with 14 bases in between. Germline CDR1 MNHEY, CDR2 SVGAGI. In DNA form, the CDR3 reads TGTGCCAGCAGTGGAAGCTCTAGGGGAGCTTTCTTT. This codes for CASSGSSRGAFF.

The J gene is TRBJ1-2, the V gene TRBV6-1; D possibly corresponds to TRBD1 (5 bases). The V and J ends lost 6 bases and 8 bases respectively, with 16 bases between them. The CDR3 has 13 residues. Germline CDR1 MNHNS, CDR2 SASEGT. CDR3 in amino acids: CASSGVGDSGYTF. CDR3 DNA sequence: TGTGCCAGCAGCGGAGTGGGGGACTCGGGCTACACCTTC.

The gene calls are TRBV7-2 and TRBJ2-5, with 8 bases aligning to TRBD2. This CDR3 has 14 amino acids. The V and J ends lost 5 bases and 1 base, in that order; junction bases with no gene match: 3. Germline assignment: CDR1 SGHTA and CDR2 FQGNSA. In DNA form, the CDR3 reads TGTGCCAGCAGCCCACTAGCGGCCCAAGAGACCCAGTACTTC. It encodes CASSPLAAQETQYF.

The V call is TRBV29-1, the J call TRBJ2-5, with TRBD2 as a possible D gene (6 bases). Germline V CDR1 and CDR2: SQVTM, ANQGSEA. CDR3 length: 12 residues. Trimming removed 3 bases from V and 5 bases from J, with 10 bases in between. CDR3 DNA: TGCAGCGTTGAGGGACTCGGGGAGACCCAGTACTTC. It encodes CSVEGLGETQYF.

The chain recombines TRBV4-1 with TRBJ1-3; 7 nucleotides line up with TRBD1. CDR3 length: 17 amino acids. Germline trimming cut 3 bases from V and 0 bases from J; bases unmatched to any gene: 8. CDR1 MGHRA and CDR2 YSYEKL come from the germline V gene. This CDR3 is CASSHPSGTDSGNTIYF. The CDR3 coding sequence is TGCGCCAGCAGCCACCCATCGGGGACAGACTCTGGAAACACCATATATTTT.

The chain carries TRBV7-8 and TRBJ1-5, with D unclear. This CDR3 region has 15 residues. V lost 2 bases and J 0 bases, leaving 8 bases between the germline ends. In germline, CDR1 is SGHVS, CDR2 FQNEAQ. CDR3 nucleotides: TGTGCCAGCAGCTTATCTCCCCCTAGCAATCAGCCCCAGCATTTT. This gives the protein CASSLSPPSNQPQHF.

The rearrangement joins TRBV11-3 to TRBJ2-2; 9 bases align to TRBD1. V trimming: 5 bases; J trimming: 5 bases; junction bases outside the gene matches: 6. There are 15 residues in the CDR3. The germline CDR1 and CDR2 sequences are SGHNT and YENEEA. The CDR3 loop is CASSPGTGRTGELFF. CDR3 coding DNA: TGTGCCAGCAGCCCCGGGACAGGGAGGACCGGGGAGCTGTTTTTT.

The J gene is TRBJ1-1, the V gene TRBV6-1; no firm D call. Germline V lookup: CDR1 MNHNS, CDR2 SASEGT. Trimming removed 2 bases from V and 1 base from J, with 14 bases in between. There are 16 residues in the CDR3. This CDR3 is CASSERRVNPNTEAFF. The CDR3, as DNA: TGTGCCAGCAGTGAACGGCGGGTGAATCCGAACACTGAAGCTTTCTTT.

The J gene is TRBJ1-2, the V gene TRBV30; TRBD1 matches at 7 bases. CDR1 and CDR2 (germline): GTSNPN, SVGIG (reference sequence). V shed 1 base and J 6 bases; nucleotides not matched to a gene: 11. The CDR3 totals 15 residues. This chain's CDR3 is CAWSAHGTAPNGYTF. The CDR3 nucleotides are TGTGCCTGGAGTGCACACGGGACAGCTCCAAATGGCTACACCTTC.